This entry is about one TCR beta chain. The antigen is undetermined. The data originate from a study of cytomegalovirus exposure and HLA in healthy donors. Study observations and caveats: For cytomegalovirus status, the classifier reportedly gave diagnoses with high specificity and sensitivity. Most TCR sequences were seen very rarely across donors, but some public TCRs occurred in many. Within the 120 or so validation repertoires, first-cohort TCR clusters tended to co-occur, according to a later analysis.

Libraries were prepared by immunoSEQ multiplex PCR; TCRdb keeps only in-frame clonotypes and omits some of them. The sample holds about 55,000 clones, 75% to 95% seen once. CDR3 size: 14 residues. Trimming left V 7 bases short and J 6 bases short, with 19 bases between. The V gene's germline CDR1 is MNHNS and CDR2 SASEGT. What was sequenced was PBMCs. The TCR comes from a man between 18 and 29 years old in good health and CMV-seronegative. The chain has TRBV6-1 and TRBJ2-7; tentatively, D is TRBD1 (6 bases). The CDR3 sequence: CASTFGTKSGEQYF. CDR3 coding DNA: TGTGCCAGCACCTTCGGGACAAAGTCTGGCGAGCAGTACTTC.